This TCR beta chain came from a study of control samples from healthy donors and cancer patients (TCRdb year 2020). Library prep was done by the immunoSEQ multiplex PCR assay. The immuneACCESS repertoire file appears here via TCRdb, limited to in-frame rearrangements. These files lack a portion of the clones; in checked studies, under half of the deficit traces to unresolved V genes, and the cause of the others is not known. Recorded for this sample are 150,000 to 200,000 clones; around 88% of them occurred a single time. The top ten clones comprise 4.5% to 6% of the sample. Deletion took 4 bases off V and 4 bases off J, with a span of 16 bases between the germline ends. The CDR3 covers 15 residues, taking in both the cysteine and the phenylalanine. Of the read, only the CDR3 DNA is kept; its 45 bases are in frame from base 1. CDR1 SEHNR and CDR2 FQNEAQ were looked up in the germline V gene (reference sequence).

Worth noting for this clone: This receptor's antigen is unknown. Nothing much larger sits one base from this clone, and base qualities are not available.

This TCR was sampled from a woman younger than 45 in good health. The rearrangement combines TRBV7-9 with TRBJ1-2, with a weak D call of TRBD1 (6 bases match). Sequenced input: blood. The CDR3 protein is CASSSLAGAIYGYTF. The DNA is as follows: TGTGCCAGCAGCTCCCTGGCAGGGGCCATCTATGGCTACACCTTC.